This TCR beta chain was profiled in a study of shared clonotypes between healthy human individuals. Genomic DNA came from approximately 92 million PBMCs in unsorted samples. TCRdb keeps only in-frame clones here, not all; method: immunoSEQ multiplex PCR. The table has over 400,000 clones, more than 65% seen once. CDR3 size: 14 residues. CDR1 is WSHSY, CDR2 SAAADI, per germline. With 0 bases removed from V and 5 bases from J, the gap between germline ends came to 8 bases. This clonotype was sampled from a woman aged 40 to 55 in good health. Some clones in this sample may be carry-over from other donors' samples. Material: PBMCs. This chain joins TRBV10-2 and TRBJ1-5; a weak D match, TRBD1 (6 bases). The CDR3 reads CASSESAGDQPQHF. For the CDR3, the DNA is TGCGCCAGCAGTGAGTCGGCAGGGGATCAGCCCCAGCATTTT.